What follows are 27 T cell receptor beta chains derived from one specimen sequenced in a study of cytomegalovirus exposure and HLA in healthy donors. The PCR had 60 Vbeta and 13 Jbeta primers. Profiled with immunoSEQ multiplex PCR; TCRdb holds only in-frame clones, not every one. The sample shows roughly 180,000 clones, around 82% of them seen only once. Sequenced sample: PBMCs. These receptors came from a man aged 25 to 45 in good health and CMV-seronegative.

The chain joins TRBV7-8 to TRBJ2-2; possibly TRBD2 for D (5 bases). Germline V CDR1 and CDR2: SGHVS, FQNEAQ. With 7 bases removed from V and 1 base from J, the gap between germline ends came to 13 bases. This CDR3 comprises 15 residues. The CDR3 spells CASTRASGNTGELFF. The CDR3 region has the DNA TGTGCCAGCACCCGGGCCAGCGGGAACACCGGGGAGCTGTTTTTT.

The chain carries TRBV19 and TRBJ1-1; tentative D call: TRBD1 (5 bases). Trimming took off 0 bases at V and 0 bases at J, with 14 bases between the two ends. Germline V gives CDR1 LNHDA, CDR2 SQIVND (reference sequence). The CDR3 contains 17 residues. The CDR3 nucleotides are TGTGCCAGTAGTATAGATCAGAGACAGATTTTGAACACTGAAGCTTTCTTT. It specifies CASSIDQRQILNTEAFF. The full variable domain, rest sourced from reference TRBV19 and TRBJ1-1, is DGGITQSPKYLFRKEGQNVTLSCEQNLNHDAMYWYRQDPGQGLRLIYYSQIVNDFQKGDIAEGYSVSREKKESFPLTVTSAQKNPTAFYLCASSIDQRQILNTEAFFGQGTRLTVV.

This chain uses TRBV9 with TRBJ2-5; 7 bases fit TRBD1. V shed 1 base, J shed 1 base, and the junction held 4 bases outside the gene matches. From germline, CDR1 is SGDLS and CDR2 YYNGEE. The CDR3 is made up of 15 amino acids. DNA for the CDR3: TGTGCCAGCAGCGTATTAGGGGGCCTCCAAGAGACCCAGTACTTC. Translating it yields CASSVLGGLQETQYF.

This clone was seen just once. The chain is built from TRBV5-1 and TRBJ1-1; weak D call: TRBD1 (5 bases). Germline assignment: CDR1 SGHRS and CDR2 YFSETQ. The CDR3 has 16 residues. Trimming removed 4 bases from V and 2 bases from J, with 18 bases in between. The CDR3 nucleotides read TGCGCCAGCAGCCACAGACTGACTAGGGGAAACACTGAAGCTTTCTTT. This translates into CASSHRLTRGNTEAFF.

The chain links TRBV2 to TRBJ2-4, with a weak D call TRBD1 (7 bases). Germline lookup yields CDR1 SNHLY and CDR2 FYNNEI. V gave up 7 bases and J gave up 6 bases, with 19 bases separating them. This CDR3 region has 15 residues. CDR3 nucleotides: TGTGCCAGCACCGAAGAGAGGGGGCGGGGAAACATTCAGTACTTC. It codes for CASTEERGRGNIQYF.

The rearrangement links TRBV19 to TRBJ1-5; no firm D call. V was cut by 5 bases and J by 0 bases, with 8 bases left in between. The CDR3 runs 14 residues. The germline V gene encodes CDR1 LNHDA and CDR2 SQIVND (reference sequence). The CDR3 nucleotides read TGTGCCAGTAGTTTACAGCATAGCAATCAGCCCCAGCATTTT. It codes for CASSLQHSNQPQHF.

In the case of this clone: At one of its ends the junction is not consistent with the germline gene, which may arise from a read error. The chain has TRBV7-9 and TRBJ1-5; D is possibly TRBD1 (6 bases). The CDR3 contains 13 residues. Germline values: CDR1 SEHNR, CDR2 FQNEAQ (reference sequence). The CDR3 DNA reads as TGTTCCAGCAGCTCCGGGACAAATCAGCCCCAGCATTTT. Amino acid sequence: CSSSSGTNQPQHF. The entire variable domain, with the rest obtained from reference TRBV7-9 and TRBJ1-5, is as follows: DTGVSQNPRHKITKRGQNVTFRCDPISEHNRLYWYRQTLGQGPEFLTYFQNEAQLEKSRLLSDRFSAERPKGSFSTLEIQRTEQGDSAMYLCSSSSGTNQPQHFGDGTRLSIL.

This chain links TRBV5-1 with TRBJ2-5; 14 positions match TRBD2. CDR1 is SGHRS, CDR2 YFSETQ, per germline. After removal of 3 bases from V and 3 bases from J, the junction contained 4 bases not matched to a gene. This CDR3 comprises 16 residues. This CDR3 reads CASSSLGLAGEETQYF. DNA for the CDR3: TGCGCCAGCAGCTCCCTGGGACTAGCGGGGGAAGAGACCCAGTACTTC.

The genes are TRBV19 and TRBJ2-4; D remains ambiguous. The CDR3 consists of 17 residues. CDR1 is LNHDA, CDR2 SQIVND, per germline (reference sequence). V was pared by 3 bases and J by 0 bases, with 15 bases between. CDR3 coding DNA: TGTGCCAGTAGTATTATTGCGATCATCCTAGCCAAAAACATTCAGTACTTC. It translates to CASSIIAIILAKNIQYF. The entire variable domain, with the rest obtained from reference TRBV19 and TRBJ2-4, is as follows: DGGITQSPKYLFRKEGQNVTLSCEQNLNHDAMYWYRQDPGQGLRLIYYSQIVNDFQKGDIAEGYSVSREKKESFPLTVTSAQKNPTAFYLCASSIIAIILAKNIQYFGAGTRLSVL.

V is TRBV19 and J is TRBJ2-1, with 11 bases fitting TRBD2. J lost 6 bases, V lost 8 bases, and 9 bases had no gene match. The germline V gene has CDR1 LNHDA and CDR2 SQIVND (reference sequence). This CDR3 spans 15 amino acids. The CDR3: CASSYTSGSGNEQFF. The CDR3 DNA reads as TGTGCCAGTTCCTACACTAGCGGGAGTGGCAATGAGCAGTTCTTC.

CDR3 loop: CASRDRPNTEAFF. Here the CDR3 DNA reads TGCGCCAGCAGGGACAGGCCGAACACTGAAGCTTTCTTT. The gene calls are TRBV5-1 and TRBJ1-1, with TRBD1 identical over 7 bases. With V trimmed by 5 bases and J by 1 base, 2 bases remained unmatched. The CDR3 contains 13 residues. The V gene's germline CDR1 is SGHRS and CDR2 YFSETQ.

The J gene is TRBJ1-2, the V gene TRBV18; D gene unclear. The CDR3 loop spans 13 amino acids. Per the germline V gene, CDR1 is KGHSH and CDR2 is LQKENI. Trimming took off 2 bases at V and 8 bases at J, with 12 bases between the two ends. The CDR3 nucleotides are TGTGCCAGCTCACCAGCGGGCCAGGAGGGCTACACCTTC. It is translated as CASSPAGQEGYTF.

In this sample, this clone turned up once. The chain couples TRBV30 to TRBJ1-3; possibly TRBD1 for D (5 bases). V was shortened by 2 bases and J by 2 bases, with 7 bases between the two germline ends. Germline V gene sequence: CDR1 GTSNPN, CDR2 SVGIG (reference sequence). The CDR3 runs to 13 residues. The CDR3 sequence is CAWSPGAGNTIYF. The DNA of the CDR3 is TGTGCCTGGAGTCCGGGGGCTGGAAACACCATATATTTT.

The chain has TRBV28 and TRBJ1-2; D unresolved. Germline V gives CDR1 MDHEN, CDR2 SYDVKM. The CDR3 loop spans 14 amino acids. The V gene lost 3 bases and the J gene lost 1 base, with 9 bases spanning the gap. The CDR3 DNA is TGTGCCAGCAGTTTCCCGAGCTATAACTATGGCTACACCTTC. Its translation: CASSFPSYNYGYTF.

The chain joins TRBV19 to TRBJ1-1, with TRBD1 matching 11 bases. J gave up 8 bases and V 5 bases, and 10 bases lay outside the gene matches. Per the germline V gene, CDR1 is LNHDA and CDR2 is SQIVND (reference sequence). The CDR3 is 15 residues long. CDR3 amino acids: CASSQRTGGASEAFF. As DNA, the CDR3 is TGTGCCAGTAGTCAACGGACAGGGGGCGCATCCGAAGCTTTCTTT.

The chain couples TRBV7-8 to TRBJ2-7; 10 positions agree with TRBD2. There are 14 residues in the CDR3. The germline V gene encodes CDR1 SGHVS and CDR2 FQNEAQ. Trimming removed 4 bases from V and 7 bases from J; junction bases left unmatched: 7. The CDR3 DNA follows: TGTGCCAGCAGCTGGAGCGGGGGGGCCGGAGAGCAGTACTTC. This sequence encodes CASSWSGGAGEQYF. The full variable domain, its missing parts supplied by reference TRBV7-8 and TRBJ2-7, is GAGVSQSPRYKVAKRGQDVALRCDPISGHVSLFWYQQALGQGPEFLTYFQNEAQLDKSGLPSDRFFAERPEGSVSTLKIQRTQQEDSAVYLCASSWSGGAGEQYFGPGTRLTVT.

The chain is built from TRBV7-8 and TRBJ2-1; 8 bases match TRBD1. Germline CDR1 is SGHVS and CDR2 is FQNEAQ. The CDR3 is 16 amino acids. Losses at the gene ends were 1 base for V and 6 bases for J; bases not matched to a gene: 8. As DNA, the CDR3 is TGTGCCAGCAGCTTAGGAAACAGGGGGTCGGTCAATGAGCAGTTCTTC. This encodes CASSLGNRGSVNEQFF.

This chain joins TRBV27 and TRBJ1-4; possible D gene TRBD1, 6 bases. Germline V CDR1 and CDR2: MNHEY, SMNVEV (reference sequence). The CDR3 has 18 amino acids. The germline V and J ends were trimmed by 5 bases and 8 bases, with 27 bases remaining between them. CDR3 residues: CASSPTSLQGSQGEKLFF. In DNA, the CDR3 is TGTGCCAGCAGTCCGACCTCACTACAGGGCTCACAAGGGGAAAAACTGTTTTTT.

V is TRBV29-1 and J is TRBJ1-1; D not certain. Per the germline V gene, CDR1 is SQVTM and CDR2 is ANQGSEA. V lost 1 base to trimming and J lost 5 bases, with 17 bases between them. The CDR3 has 15 amino acids. Here the CDR3 DNA reads TGCAGCGTTGAAGGAAGGCTGAGGCTCGGTACTGAAGCTTTCTTT. It is translated as CSVEGRLRLGTEAFF.

J is TRBJ1-1 and V is TRBV2; 8 bases line up with TRBD1. Germline V gene lookup returns CDR1 SNHLY and CDR2 FYNNEI. The V and J ends lost 3 bases and 1 base, in that order; junction bases with no gene match: 1. The CDR3 loop spans 14 amino acids. CDR3 sequence: CASSDDRGNTEAFF. CDR3 coding DNA: TGTGCCAGCAGTGACGACAGGGGGAACACTGAAGCTTTCTTT.

This clone appeared a single time. The chain combines TRBV4-3 with TRBJ2-7; 9 nucleotides align to TRBD2. This CDR3 comprises 13 residues. From germline, CDR1 is LGHNA and CDR2 YSLEER. V lost 4 bases and J lost 3; bases outside the gene matches: 1. For the CDR3, the DNA is TGCGCCAGCAGCCCTAGCGGGAACTACGAGCAGTACTTC. Amino acid sequence: CASSPSGNYEQYF.

The chain has TRBV11-2 and TRBJ2-1; D may be TRBD2 (6 bases). Germline-derived CDR1 and CDR2 are SGHAT and FQNNGV. The V end was cut by 2 bases, the J end by 4 bases, with 6 bases between. The CDR3 is made up of 13 amino acids. CDR3 in amino acids: CASSLREYNEQFF. As DNA, the CDR3 is TGTGCCAGCAGCTTACGGGAGTACAATGAGCAGTTCTTC. Full variable domain (remainder filled in from reference TRBV11-2 and TRBJ2-1): EAGVAQSPRYKIIEKRQSVAFWCNPISGHATLYWYQQILGQGPKLLIQFQNNGVVDDSQLPKDRFSAERLKGVDSTLKIQPAKLEDSAVYLCASSLREYNEQFFGPGTRLTVL.

The V call is TRBV6-6, the J call TRBJ2-7; D unresolved. There are 12 residues in the CDR3. With 2 bases removed from V and 3 bases from J, the gap between germline ends came to 5 bases. The germline gives CDR1 MNHNY, CDR2 SVGAGI (reference sequence). CDR3 in DNA: TGTGCCAGCAGTTACGCAGTCTACGAGCAGTACTTC. Amino acids: CASSYAVYEQYF.

The chain carries TRBV18 and TRBJ2-5, with D perhaps matching TRBD1 (5 bases). CDR1 is KGHSH and CDR2 is LQKENI in the germline V gene. Trimming took off 2 bases at V and 7 bases at J, with 14 bases between the two ends. CDR3 length: 14 residues. CDR3 in DNA: TGTGCCAGCTCACCAGTGGTAGGGGTTCGGACCCAGTACTTC. As protein: CASSPVVGVRTQYF.

This clone was found once. The chain employs TRBV19 and TRBJ2-1, with D hard to call. Germline loops: CDR1 LNHDA, CDR2 SQIVND (reference sequence). This CDR3 is 13 amino acids long. The germline V and J ends were trimmed by 4 bases and 4 bases, with 8 bases remaining between them. The CDR3: CASSRGAYNEQFF. Written as DNA, the CDR3 is TGTGCCAGTAGTAGAGGCGCTTACAATGAGCAGTTCTTC.

This rearrangement joins TRBV7-3 to TRBJ1-1; unclear D gene. V shed 5 bases and J shed 6 bases, with 16 bases lying between them. The CDR3 runs 14 residues. The germline V gene encodes CDR1 SGHTA and CDR2 FQGTGA. CDR3 sequence (DNA): TGTGCCAGCAGCCCGGTCGCGGGAGTCCCTGAAGCTTTCTTT. Translation gives CASSPVAGVPEAFF.

V gene TRBV27 combines with J gene TRBJ1-4; the match to TRBD1 covers 7 bases. Germline V gene sequence: CDR1 MNHEY, CDR2 SMNVEV (reference sequence). CDR3 size: 13 residues. Losses at the gene ends were 4 bases for V and 8 bases for J; bases not matched to a gene: 4. This chain's CDR3 is CASSSTGWEKLFF. CDR3 sequence (DNA): TGTGCCAGCAGTTCGACAGGGTGGGAAAAACTGTTTTTT.